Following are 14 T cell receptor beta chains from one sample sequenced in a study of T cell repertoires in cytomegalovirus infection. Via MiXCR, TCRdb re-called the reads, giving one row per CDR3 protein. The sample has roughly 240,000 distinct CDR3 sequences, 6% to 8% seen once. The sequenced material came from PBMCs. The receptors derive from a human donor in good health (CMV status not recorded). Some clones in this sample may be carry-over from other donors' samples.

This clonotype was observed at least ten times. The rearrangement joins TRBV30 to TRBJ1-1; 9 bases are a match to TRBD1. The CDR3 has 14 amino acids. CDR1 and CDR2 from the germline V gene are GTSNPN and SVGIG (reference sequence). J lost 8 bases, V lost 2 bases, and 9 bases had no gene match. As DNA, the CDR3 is TGTGCCTGGAGTCTGGGACAGGGCGGTGAAGAAGCTTTCTTT. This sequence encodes CAWSLGQGGEEAFF.

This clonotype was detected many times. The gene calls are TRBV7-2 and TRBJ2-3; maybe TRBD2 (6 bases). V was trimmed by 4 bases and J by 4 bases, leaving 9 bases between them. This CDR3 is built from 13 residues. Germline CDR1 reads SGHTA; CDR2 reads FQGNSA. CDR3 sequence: CASSSTRSDTQYF. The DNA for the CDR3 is TGTGCCAGCAGCTCGACTAGATCAGATACGCAGTATTTT.

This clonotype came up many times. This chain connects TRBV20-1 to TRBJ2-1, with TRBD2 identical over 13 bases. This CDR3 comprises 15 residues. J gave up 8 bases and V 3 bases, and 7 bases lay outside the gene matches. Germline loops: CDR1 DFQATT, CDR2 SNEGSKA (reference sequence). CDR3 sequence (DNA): TGCAGTGCTAGCCGACTAGCGGGGGGTTTCCATGAGCAGTTCTTC. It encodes CSASRLAGGFHEQFF.

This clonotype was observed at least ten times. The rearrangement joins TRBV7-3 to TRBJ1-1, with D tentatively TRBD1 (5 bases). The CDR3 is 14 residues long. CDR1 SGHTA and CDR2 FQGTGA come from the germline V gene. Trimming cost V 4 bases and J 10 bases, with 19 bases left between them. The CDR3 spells CASSSSGTLLGAFF. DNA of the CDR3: TGTGCCAGCAGCTCCTCCGGGACGCTCCTAGGAGCTTTCTTT.

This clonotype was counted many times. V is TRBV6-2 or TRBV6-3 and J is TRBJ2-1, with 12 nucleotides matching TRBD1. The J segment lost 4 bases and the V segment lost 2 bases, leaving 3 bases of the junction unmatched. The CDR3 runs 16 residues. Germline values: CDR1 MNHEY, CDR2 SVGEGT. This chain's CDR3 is CASSYRDRGRYNEQFF. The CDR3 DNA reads TGTGCCAGCAGTTACCGGGACAGGGGGCGATACAATGAGCAGTTCTTC.

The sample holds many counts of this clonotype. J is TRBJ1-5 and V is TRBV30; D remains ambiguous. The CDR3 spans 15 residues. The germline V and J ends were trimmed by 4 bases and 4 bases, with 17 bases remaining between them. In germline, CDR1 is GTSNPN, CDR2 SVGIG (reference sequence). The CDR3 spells CAWKGGSYRNQPQHF. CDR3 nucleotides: TGTGCCTGGAAGGGTGGCAGTTATAGGAATCAGCCCCAGCATTTT.

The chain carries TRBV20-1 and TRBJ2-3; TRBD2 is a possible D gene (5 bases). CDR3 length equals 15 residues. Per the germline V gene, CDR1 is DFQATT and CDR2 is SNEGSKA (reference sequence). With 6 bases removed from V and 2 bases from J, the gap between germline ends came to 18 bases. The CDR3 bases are TGCAGTGCCAGAAAGGACTTGAATCCCACAGATACGCAGTATTTT. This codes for CSARKDLNPTDTQYF.

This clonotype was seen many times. The CDR3 loop reads CASSYGDSSSGGYTF. The CDR3 region has the DNA TGTGCCAGCAGTTATGGGGACAGTTCGTCAGGTGGCTACACCTTC. The V gene is TRBV7-9, the J gene TRBJ1-2; TRBD1 matches 7 bases. This CDR3 has 15 residues. V dropped 6 bases and J dropped 7; count of bases not matched to a gene: 14. Germline V gene lookup returns CDR1 SEHNR and CDR2 FQNEAQ (reference sequence).

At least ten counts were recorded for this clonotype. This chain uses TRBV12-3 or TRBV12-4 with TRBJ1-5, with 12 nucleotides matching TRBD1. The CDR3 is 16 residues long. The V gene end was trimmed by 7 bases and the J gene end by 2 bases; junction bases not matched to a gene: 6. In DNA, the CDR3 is TGTGCCAGCATGGGGACAGGGGGCTATGGCAATCAGCCCCAGCATTTT. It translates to CASMGTGGYGNQPQHF.

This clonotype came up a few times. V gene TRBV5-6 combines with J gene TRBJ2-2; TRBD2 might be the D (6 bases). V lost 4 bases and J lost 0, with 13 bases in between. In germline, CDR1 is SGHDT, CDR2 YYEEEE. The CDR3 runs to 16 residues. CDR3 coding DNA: TGTGCCAGCAGCAGCCTTAGACTAGCGAACACCGGGGAGCTGTTTTTT. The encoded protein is CASSSLRLANTGELFF.

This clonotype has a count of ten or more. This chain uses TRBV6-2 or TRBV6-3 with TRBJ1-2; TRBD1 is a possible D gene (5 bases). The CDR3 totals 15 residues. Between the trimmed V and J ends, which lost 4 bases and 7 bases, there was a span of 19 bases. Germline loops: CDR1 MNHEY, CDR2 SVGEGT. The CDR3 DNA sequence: TGTGCCAGCAGTTTCGCGGGACCGCTGAGTTCTGGCTACACCTTC. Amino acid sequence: CASSFAGPLSSGYTF.

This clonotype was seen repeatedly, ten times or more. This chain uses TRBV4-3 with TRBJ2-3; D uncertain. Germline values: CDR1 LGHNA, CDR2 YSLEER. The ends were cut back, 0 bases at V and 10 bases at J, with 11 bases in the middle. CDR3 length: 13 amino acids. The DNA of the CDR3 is TGCGCCAGCAGCCAAGATTTGGATAGCCCGCAGTATTTT. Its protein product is CASSQDLDSPQYF.

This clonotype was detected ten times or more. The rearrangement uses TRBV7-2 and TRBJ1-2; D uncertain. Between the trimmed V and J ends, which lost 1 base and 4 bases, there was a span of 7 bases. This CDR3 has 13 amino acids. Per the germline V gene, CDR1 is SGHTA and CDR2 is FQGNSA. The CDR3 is CASSLDTIYGYTF. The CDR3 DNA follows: TGTGCCAGCAGCTTAGACACCATCTATGGCTACACCTTC.

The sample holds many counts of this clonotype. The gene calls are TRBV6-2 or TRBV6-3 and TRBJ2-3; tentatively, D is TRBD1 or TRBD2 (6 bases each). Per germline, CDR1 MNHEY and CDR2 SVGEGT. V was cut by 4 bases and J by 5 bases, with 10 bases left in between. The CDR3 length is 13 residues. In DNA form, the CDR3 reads TGTGCCAGCAGTTCCGGGGGCAGAGATACGCAGTATTTT. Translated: CASSSGGRDTQYF.